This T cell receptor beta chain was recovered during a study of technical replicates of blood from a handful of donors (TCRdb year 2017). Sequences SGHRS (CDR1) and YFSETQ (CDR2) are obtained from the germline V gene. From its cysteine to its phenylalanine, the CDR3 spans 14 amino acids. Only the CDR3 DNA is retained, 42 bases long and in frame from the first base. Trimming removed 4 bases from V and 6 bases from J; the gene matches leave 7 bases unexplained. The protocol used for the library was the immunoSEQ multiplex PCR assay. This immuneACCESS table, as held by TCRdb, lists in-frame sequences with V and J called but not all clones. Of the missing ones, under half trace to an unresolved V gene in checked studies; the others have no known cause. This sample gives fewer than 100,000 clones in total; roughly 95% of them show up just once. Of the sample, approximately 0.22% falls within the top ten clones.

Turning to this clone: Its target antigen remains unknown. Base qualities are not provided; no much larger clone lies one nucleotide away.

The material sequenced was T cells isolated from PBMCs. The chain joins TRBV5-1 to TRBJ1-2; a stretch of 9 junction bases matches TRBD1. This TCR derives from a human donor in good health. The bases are TGCGCCAGCAGCCCAGGGACAGGGTGGGATGGCTACACCTTC. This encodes CASSPGTGWDGYTF. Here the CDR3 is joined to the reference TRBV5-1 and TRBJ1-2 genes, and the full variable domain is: KAGVTQTPRYLIKTRGQQVTLSCSPISGHRSVSWYQQTPGQGLQFLFEYFSETQRNKGNFPGRFSGRQFSNSRSEMNVSTLELGDSALYLCASSPGTGWDGYTFGSGTRLTVV.